The clone carrying this TCR beta chain appeared a single time. This entry is derived from a study of blood T cell repertoires in COVID-19. Study processing details: Estimated nucleated cell counts came from reference gene primer amplification. Clones were read by immunoSEQ multiplex PCR, and TCRdb kept only the in-frame ones, dropping some. V, J and clone size are those of that table, while D and trimming were read from the DNA. The sample records over 55,000 clones, 65% to 85% being singletons. The CDR3 spans 17 residues. The germline gives CDR1 MNHEY, CDR2 SVGEGT. V was pared by 6 bases and J by 7 bases, with 12 bases of the junction left unmatched.

Sequenced material: peripheral blood. The TCR originated in a man over 45 with active COVID-19. This rearrangement joins TRBV6-2 or TRBV6-3 to TRBJ2-1; the match to TRBD2 covers 13 bases. The CDR3: CASSQSTSGRSRNEQFF. The CDR3 region has the DNA TGTGCCAGCAGCCAATCGACTAGCGGGAGGAGTAGGAATGAGCAGTTCTTC.